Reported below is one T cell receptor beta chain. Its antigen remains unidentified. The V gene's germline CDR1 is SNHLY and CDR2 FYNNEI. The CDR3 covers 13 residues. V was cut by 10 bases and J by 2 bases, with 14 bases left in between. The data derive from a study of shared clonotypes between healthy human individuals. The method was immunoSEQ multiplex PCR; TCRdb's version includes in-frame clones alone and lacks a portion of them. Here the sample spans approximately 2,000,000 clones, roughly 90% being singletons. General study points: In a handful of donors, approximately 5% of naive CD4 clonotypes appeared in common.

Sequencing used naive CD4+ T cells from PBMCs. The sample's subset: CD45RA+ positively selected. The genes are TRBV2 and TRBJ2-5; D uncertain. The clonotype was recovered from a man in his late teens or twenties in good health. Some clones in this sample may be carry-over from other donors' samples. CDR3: CATVPATQETQYF. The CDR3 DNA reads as TGTGCCACGGTCCCAGCGACTCAAGAGACCCAGTACTTC.